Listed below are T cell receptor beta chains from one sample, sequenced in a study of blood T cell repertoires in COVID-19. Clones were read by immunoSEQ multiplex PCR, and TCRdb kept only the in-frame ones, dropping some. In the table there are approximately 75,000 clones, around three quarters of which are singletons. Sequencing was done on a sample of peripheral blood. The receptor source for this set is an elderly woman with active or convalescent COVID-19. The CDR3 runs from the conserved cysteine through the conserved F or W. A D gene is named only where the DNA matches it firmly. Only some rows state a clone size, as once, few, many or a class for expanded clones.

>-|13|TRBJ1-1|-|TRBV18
TGTGCCAGCTCACCATTGCGTAGCACTGAAGCTTTCTTT
CASSPLRSTEAFF
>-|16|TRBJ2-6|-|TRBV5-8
TGTGCCAGCAGGCGTCGGACACTCTCTGGGGCCAACGTCCTGACTTTC
CASRRRTLSGANVLTF
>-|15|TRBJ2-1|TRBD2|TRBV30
TGTGCCTGGAGTGTACCCAGCGGGGGGTTCGATGAGCAGTTCTTC
CAWSVPSGGFDEQFF
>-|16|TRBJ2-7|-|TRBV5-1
TGCGCCAGCAGCTTGGCTACAGGGAAAAGCTCCTACGAGCAGTACTTC
CASSLATGKSSYEQYF
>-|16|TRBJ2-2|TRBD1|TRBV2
TGTGCCGGATCGATATCGGACAGGGGGAACACCGGGGAGCTGTTTTTT
CAGSISDRGNTGELFF
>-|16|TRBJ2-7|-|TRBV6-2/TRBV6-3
TGTGCCAGCAGTTACGTAGTATGGAGACCTAACTACGAGCAGTACTTC
CASSYVVWRPNYEQYF
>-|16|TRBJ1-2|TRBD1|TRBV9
TGTGCCAGCAGCGTAGGTCCAGGGGGCGGTAACTATGGCTACACCTTC
CASSVGPGGGNYGYTF
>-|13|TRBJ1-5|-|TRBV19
TGTGCCAGTAGTATCCCAATGAATCAGCCCCAGCATTTT
CASSIPMNQPQHF
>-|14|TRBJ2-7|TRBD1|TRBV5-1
TGCGCCAGCAGCGGGGACAGTATGTCCTACGAGCAGTACTTC
CASSGDSMSYEQYF
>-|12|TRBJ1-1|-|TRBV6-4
TGTGCCAGCAGGTCGGACGGGGGTGAAGCTTTCTTT
CASRSDGGEAFF
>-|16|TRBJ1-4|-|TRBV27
TGTGCCAGCAGTTCGCCCCAGGGTCGAGAAGGGGAAAAACTGTTTTTT
CASSSPQGREGEKLFF
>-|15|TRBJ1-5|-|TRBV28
TGTGCCAGCAGTTTGGCAGGGTTGGGCAATCAGCCCCAGCATTTT
CASSLAGLGNQPQHF
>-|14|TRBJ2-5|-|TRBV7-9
TGTGCCAGCACAGTGACCAGGGATCGGGAGACCCAGTACTTC
CASTVTRDRETQYF
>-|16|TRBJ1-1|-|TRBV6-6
TGTGCCAGCAGTTACCGAGTGGAGGTATCGAGCACTGAAGCTTTCTTT
CASSYRVEVSSTEAFF
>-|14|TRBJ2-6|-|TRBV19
TGTGCCAGTAGTCCCTCGGGGGGGGCCAACGTCCTGACTTTC
CASSPSGGANVLTF
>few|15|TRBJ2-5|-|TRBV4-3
TGCGCCAGCAGCCAAGATCTCAACAGGGTGGAGACCCAGTACTTC
CASSQDLNRVETQYF
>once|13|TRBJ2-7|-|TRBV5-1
TGCGCCAGCGCCTTCGAGGGGGCCTACGAGCAGTACTTC
CASAFEGAYEQYF
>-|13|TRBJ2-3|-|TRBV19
TGTGCCAGTAGCCCCGCCGGAGTCGATACGCAGTATTTT
CASSPAGVDTQYF
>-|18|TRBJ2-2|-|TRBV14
TGTGCCAGCAGCCAAGGATCGCTCCGCCACAGTTCAACCGGGGAGCTGTTTTTT
CASSQGSLRHSSTGELFF
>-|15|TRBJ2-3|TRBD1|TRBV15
TGTGCCACCAGCAGAGTGGGACAGGCCCCAGATACGCAGTATTTT
CATSRVGQAPDTQYF
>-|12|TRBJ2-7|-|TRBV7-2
TGTGCCAGCAGCTTAGATTCGGGAGAGCAGTACTTC
CASSLDSGEQYF
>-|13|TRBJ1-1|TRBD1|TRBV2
TGTGCCAGCAGCGCTCAGGGGGCGGGTGAAGCTTTCTTT
CASSAQGAGEAFF
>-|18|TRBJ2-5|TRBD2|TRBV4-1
TGCGCCAGCAGCCAAGATGGAGGGACTAGCGGGGGGACAGAGACCCAGTACTTC
CASSQDGGTSGGTETQYF
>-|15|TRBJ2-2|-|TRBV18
TGTGCCAGCTCACCGGACAGTGCCAACACCGGGGAGCTGTTTTTT
CASSPDSANTGELFF
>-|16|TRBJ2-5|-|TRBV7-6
TGTGCCAGCAGCTCCCTTCTAGGAAAGGCCCAAGAGACCCAGTACTTC
CASSSLLGKAQETQYF
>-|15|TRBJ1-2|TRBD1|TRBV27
TGTGCCAGCAGTTTTGGACAGGGCCCCCCCTATGGCTACACCTTC
CASSFGQGPPYGYTF
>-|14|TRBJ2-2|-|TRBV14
TGTGCCAGCAGCCAAGACAGGTCGTTTGGGGAGCTGTTTTTT
CASSQDRSFGELFF
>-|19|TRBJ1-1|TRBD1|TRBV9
TGTGCCAGCAGCGTAGGTTTCTCGGAGAAGGCCAGGGGGGACACTGAAGCTTTCTTT
CASSVGFSEKARGDTEAFF
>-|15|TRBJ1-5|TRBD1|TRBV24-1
TGTGCCACCAGTGATTCACAGGGGAGCAATCAGCCCCAGCATTTT
CATSDSQGSNQPQHF
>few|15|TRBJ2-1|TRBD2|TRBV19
TGTGCCAGTAGATCCGTGGGGGGGGGCTACAATGAGCAGTTCTTC
CASRSVGGGYNEQFF
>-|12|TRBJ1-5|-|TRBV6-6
TGTGCCACGGGGGGGGGAAATCAGCCCCAGCATTTT
CATGGGNQPQHF
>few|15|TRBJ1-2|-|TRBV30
TGTGCCTGGAGTCCAACAGTGGAGGGATCGGATGGCTACACCTTC
CAWSPTVEGSDGYTF
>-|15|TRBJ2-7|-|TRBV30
TGTGCCTGGAGTTTTTGGTCAGAGGGAAGGCGGGAGCAGTACTTC
CAWSFWSEGRREQYF
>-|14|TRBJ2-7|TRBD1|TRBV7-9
TGTGCCAGCAGCCGAGCCGGGACAGGGAGCGAGCAGTACTTC
CASSRAGTGSEQYF
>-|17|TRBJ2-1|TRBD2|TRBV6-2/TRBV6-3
TGTGCCAGCAGCGCACCGGGACTAGCGGAGCTTTACAATGAGCAGTTCTTC
CASSAPGLAELYNEQFF
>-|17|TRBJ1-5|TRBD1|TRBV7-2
TGTGCCAGCAGCTTCGGGGGGGAGGGGGCGCGCCGACAGCCCCAGCATTTT
CASSFGGEGARRQPQHF
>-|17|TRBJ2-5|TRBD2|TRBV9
TGTGCCAGCAGCCCCCAACCGGGACTAGCGGGGTGGGAGACCCAGTACTTC
CASSPQPGLAGWETQYF
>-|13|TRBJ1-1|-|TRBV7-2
TGTGCCAGCAGCTGGTCGGGAGGAGATGAAGCTTTCTTT
CASSWSGGDEAFF
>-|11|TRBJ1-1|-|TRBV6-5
TGTGCCGTAAAGCGGTTGGATGAAGCTTTCTTT
CAVKRLDEAFF
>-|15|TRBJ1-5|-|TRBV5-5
TGTGCCAGCAGCTTGCGGGTCCACACCAATCAGCCCCAGCATTTT
CASSLRVHTNQPQHF
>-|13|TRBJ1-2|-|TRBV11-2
TGTGCCAGCAGCCAACCTATTGACTATGGCTACACCTTC
CASSQPIDYGYTF
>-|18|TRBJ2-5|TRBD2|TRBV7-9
TGTGCCAGCAGCCCAACTCTAGCGGGGGGGCCGTGGGTAGAGACCCAGTACTTC
CASSPTLAGGPWVETQYF
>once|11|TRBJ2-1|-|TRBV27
TGTGGGGTGTGGGGCGGCAATGAGCAGTTCTTC
CGVWGGNEQFF
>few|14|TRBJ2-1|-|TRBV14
TGTGCCAGCAGCCGGATTGGGGGGTACAATGAGCAGTTCTTC
CASSRIGGYNEQFF
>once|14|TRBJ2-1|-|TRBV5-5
TGTGCCAGCAGCTTGGGTACTTCCTACAATGAGCAGTTCTTC
CASSLGTSYNEQFF
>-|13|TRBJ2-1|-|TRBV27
TGTGCCAGCAGTACAGGGAAAGGTAATGAGCAGTTCTTC
CASSTGKGNEQFF
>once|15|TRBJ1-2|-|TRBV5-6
TGTGCCAGCAGCACTCGACACCCGGCAGGCTATGGCTACACCTTC
CASSTRHPAGYGYTF
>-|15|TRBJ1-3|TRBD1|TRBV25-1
TGTGCCAGCAGTTGGGCAGGGGGCAACGGAAACACCATATATTTT
CASSWAGGNGNTIYF
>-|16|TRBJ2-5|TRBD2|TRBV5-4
TGTGCCAGCAGCCCCGGGGAGAGGAGCGGGGGAGAGACCCAGTACTTC
CASSPGERSGGETQYF
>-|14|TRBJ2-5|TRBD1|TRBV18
TGTGCCAGCTCACCAAACAGGGGGCAAGAGACCCAGTACTTC
CASSPNRGQETQYF
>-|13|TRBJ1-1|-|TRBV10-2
TGCGCCAGCAGGGACAGCCCGAACACTGAAGCTTTCTTT
CASRDSPNTEAFF
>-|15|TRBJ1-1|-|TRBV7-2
TGTGCCAGCAGCTTAGAGGGGGGGATAAACACTGAAGCTTTCTTT
CASSLEGGINTEAFF
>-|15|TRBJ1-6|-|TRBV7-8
TGTGCCAGCAGCTTAGGGTTGAGAAATAATTCACCCCTCCACTTT
CASSLGLRNNSPLHF
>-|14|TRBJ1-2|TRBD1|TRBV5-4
TGTGCCAGCAGGCTAACGGGGACAGCCTATGGCTACACCTTC
CASRLTGTAYGYTF
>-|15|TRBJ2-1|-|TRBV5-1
TGCGCCAGCAGCTTGGGGCCGGCCGGGGACAATGAGCAGTTCTTC
CASSLGPAGDNEQFF